Below are 25 T cell receptor beta chains sequenced from a single sample in a study of shared clonotypes between healthy human individuals. Only CD45RO-negative cells positively selected for CCR7 counted as naive CD8 cells, so terminally differentiated effector memory CD45RA+ cells were excluded. The repertoire was sequenced with immunoSEQ multiplex PCR; TCRdb's copy has only in-frame clones and lacks some. The sample lists around 2,000,000 clones; about 95% were seen once. What was sequenced was naive CD8+ T cells sorted from blood. These receptors were taken from a man aged 18 to 30 in good health.

This chain links TRBV30 with TRBJ1-1; 8 bases fit TRBD1. Per germline, CDR1 GTSNPN and CDR2 SVGIG (reference sequence). The CDR3 has 14 residues. The ends lost 2 bases at V and 4 bases at J; junction bases unmatched: 6. The CDR3 nucleotides read TGTGCCTGGAGTCCCACAGGGGGAAGCACTGAAGCTTTCTTT. Translated: CAWSPTGGSTEAFF.

The J gene is TRBJ2-7, the V gene TRBV7-2; TRBD2 agrees at 11 bases. V trimming: 3 bases; J trimming: 0 bases; junction bases outside the gene matches: 7. The germline gives CDR1 SGHTA, CDR2 FQGNSA. The CDR3 is made up of 17 amino acids. The CDR3 sequence: CASSFGTSGLSSYEQYF. The CDR3 nucleotides read TGTGCCAGCAGCTTTGGGACTAGCGGTTTGAGCTCCTACGAGCAGTACTTC.

The chain recombines TRBV4-1 with TRBJ1-1, with 8 bases aligning to TRBD1. This CDR3 contains 16 residues. The germline CDR1 and CDR2 sequences are MGHRA and YSYEKL. The trim removed 0 bases at V and 4 bases at J, leaving 7 bases unmatched. The CDR3 region is CASSQDTLTGVTEAFF. The DNA for the CDR3 is TGCGCCAGCAGCCAAGACACCCTGACAGGGGTCACTGAAGCTTTCTTT.

The chain employs TRBV30 and TRBJ2-7; 10 nucleotides match TRBD2. This CDR3 has 17 amino acids. V shed 7 bases, J shed 1 base, and the junction held 16 bases outside the gene matches. The germline V gene encodes CDR1 GTSNPN and CDR2 SVGIG (reference sequence). CDR3 bases: TGTGCCTTGCGTCTACCTTTGGCTAGCGGGGGATCCTACGAGCAGTACTTC. Translation gives CALRLPLASGGSYEQYF.

This chain links TRBV7-8 with TRBJ2-6; D remains ambiguous. This CDR3 spans 12 amino acids. V shed 4 bases and J shed 16 bases, with 14 bases lying between them. The germline gives CDR1 SGHVS, CDR2 FQNEAQ. CDR3 protein: CASSSDSWWLTF. Written as DNA, the CDR3 is TGTGCCAGCAGCTCAGATTCATGGTGGCTGACTTTC.

The chain couples TRBV9 to TRBJ2-5, with TRBD1 as a possible D gene (5 bases). Germline CDR1 SGDLS, CDR2 YYNGEE. With 3 bases removed from V and 1 base from J, the gap between germline ends came to 16 bases. CDR3 length equals 16 residues. The CDR3 DNA is TGTGCCAGCAGCGACCGACTTGGGGCAGCCCAAGAGACCCAGTACTTC. The encoded protein is CASSDRLGAAQETQYF.

This chain links TRBV4-1 with TRBJ2-5, with D possibly matching TRBD1 (6 bases). Germline-derived CDR1 and CDR2 are MGHRA and YSYEKL. The CDR3 sequence is 14 residues long. V shed 4 bases and J shed 0 bases, with 9 bases lying between them. The CDR3 region is CASSLRQDQETQYF. As DNA, the CDR3 is TGCGCCAGCAGCCTTCGACAGGACCAAGAGACCCAGTACTTC.

The chain combines TRBV11-2 with TRBJ2-1; 8 bases line up with TRBD2. Trimming at V came to 4 bases and at J to 8 bases, leaving 13 bases not matched to a gene. The CDR3 totals 16 residues. The germline gives CDR1 SGHAT, CDR2 FQNNGV. The CDR3 DNA is TGTGCCAGCAGCTCGCCGGGGACTAGAGAGGTCGATGAGCAGTTCTTC. Protein: CASSSPGTREVDEQFF.

This rearrangement joins TRBV6-5 to TRBJ2-7, with D unclear. The CDR3 is 14 amino acids. The ends were cut back, 0 bases at V and 6 bases at J, with 12 bases in the middle. The germline V gene encodes CDR1 MNHEY and CDR2 SVGAGI. CDR3 coding DNA: TGTGCCAGCAGTTACTCGTGGACCGTTGGCGAGCAGTACTTC. It codes for CASSYSWTVGEQYF.

The V and J genes are TRBV10-2 and TRBJ2-2, with TRBD2 matching 12 bases. CDR3 length: 16 residues. The J segment lost 4 bases and the V segment lost 6 bases, leaving 6 bases of the junction unmatched. Germline CDR1 and CDR2: WSHSY and SAAADI. This CDR3 reads CASSKGTSGLTGELFF. The CDR3 region has the DNA TGCGCCAGCAGCAAGGGGACTAGCGGGCTCACCGGGGAGCTGTTTTTT.

The rearrangement links TRBV1 to TRBJ2-3; TRBD2, the table's D call, lacks a check against the DNA. TRBV1 is recorded as a pseudogene. The CDR3 consists of 15 residues. The CDR3 bases are TGCACCAGCAGCCAGATAGCGGGGGAGACAGATACGCAGTATTTT. It is translated as CTSSQIAGETDTQYF.

The CDR3 spells CASSLGGSSSPLHF. The CDR3 nucleotides read TGTGCCAGCAGTTTAGGGGGTAGCAGTTCACCCCTCCACTTT. This sequence joins TRBV27 and TRBJ1-6, with TRBD1 as a possible D gene (5 bases). Germline V CDR1 and CDR2: MNHEY, SMNVEV (reference sequence). CDR3 length: 14 residues. The V end lost 2 bases, the J end lost 9 bases, and 11 bases lay between the germline ends.

This chain joins TRBV27 and TRBJ2-7; TRBD2 matches 7 bases. The V gene's germline CDR1 is MNHEY and CDR2 SMNVEV (reference sequence). The CDR3 consists of 15 residues. J lost 0 bases, V lost 7 bases, and 9 bases had no gene match. CDR3 nucleotide sequence: TGTGCCAGCACCCTTTCGGCGGGAGCCTCCTACGAGCAGTACTTC. Its protein is CASTLSAGASYEQYF.

As for this clone: This CDR3 is also generated by other DNA sequences in the sample. J is TRBJ2-1 and V is TRBV27; D is uncertain. V dropped 5 bases and J dropped 0 bases, with 11 bases sitting between them. The CDR3 consists of 15 residues. In germline, CDR1 is MNHEY, CDR2 SMNVEV (reference sequence). The CDR3 DNA reads TGTGCCAGCAGTCTAGACCGAGGCTCCTACAATGAGCAGTTCTTC. It codes for CASSLDRGSYNEQFF.

The J gene is TRBJ2-5, the V gene TRBV5-4; TRBD2 aligns across 7 bases. CDR3 length: 13 amino acids. Germline CDR1 and CDR2: SGHNT and YYREEE (reference sequence). Trimming cost V 6 bases and J 1 base; bases outside gene matches: 3. The chain's CDR3 is CASNGGGQETQYF. CDR3 bases: TGTGCCAGCAATGGGGGGGGCCAAGAGACCCAGTACTTC.

The gene calls are TRBV29-1 and TRBJ2-6; the D is unclear. The CDR3 extends over 13 amino acids. V gave up 2 bases and J gave up 2 bases, with 4 bases separating them. Germline CDR1 SQVTM, CDR2 ANQGSEA. For the CDR3, the DNA is TGCAGCGTTGAATCACCTGGGGCCAACGTCCTGACTTTC. Protein: CSVESPGANVLTF.

This clone has just one count. The chain carries TRBV7-6 and TRBJ2-1; 8 positions match TRBD2. The CDR3 totals 13 residues. Germline CDR1 SGHVS, CDR2 FNYEAQ. V trimming: 4 bases; J trimming: 8 bases; junction bases outside the gene matches: 4. CDR3: CASSSGLVDEQFF. The CDR3 DNA sequence: TGTGCCAGCAGCTCGGGACTAGTCGATGAGCAGTTCTTC.

The chain combines TRBV4-1 with TRBJ2-3; TRBD2 is a possible D gene (5 bases). Germline V lookup: CDR1 MGHRA, CDR2 YSYEKL. The CDR3 loop spans 14 amino acids. Trimming took 7 bases from V and 4 from J, leaving 15 bases between them. CDR3: CASNPRTGADTQYF. CDR3 coding DNA: TGCGCCAGCAACCCCCGGACTGGGGCAGATACGCAGTATTTT.

The chain is built from TRBV19 and TRBJ2-3; D tentatively fits TRBD1 or TRBD2 (6 bases each). Germline lookup yields CDR1 LNHDA and CDR2 SQIVND (reference sequence). CDR3 size: 15 residues. V was pared by 7 bases and J by 2 bases, with 16 bases between. The CDR3 sequence: CASTWGAGNTDTQYF. As DNA, the CDR3 is TGTGCCAGTACCTGGGGGGCAGGAAACACAGATACGCAGTATTTT. The full variable domain, rest sourced from reference TRBV19 and TRBJ2-3, is DGGITQSPKYLFRKEGQNVTLSCEQNLNHDAMYWYRQDPGQGLRLIYYSQIVNDFQKGDIAEGYSVSREKKESFPLTVTSAQKNPTAFYLCASTWGAGNTDTQYFGPGTRLTVL.

V gene TRBV9 combines with J gene TRBJ1-2; unclear D gene. The ends were cut back, 3 bases at V and 8 bases at J, with 8 bases in the middle. This CDR3 comprises 11 residues. Germline values: CDR1 SGDLS, CDR2 YYNGEE. CDR3 coding DNA: TGTGCCAGCAGCGGCCCAACGGGCTACACCTTC. Amino acids: CASSGPTGYTF.

With regard to this clone: The sample holds other DNA sequences that translate to the same CDR3. This chain uses TRBV5-4 with TRBJ1-1; TRBD1 matches 8 bases. With 2 bases clipped from V and 4 bases from J, the junction kept 1 base outside the gene matches. This CDR3 region has 13 residues. CDR1 and CDR2 from the germline V gene are SGHNT and YYREEE (reference sequence). The CDR3, as DNA: TGTGCCAGCAGCTTCACAGGGGGCACTGAAGCTTTCTTT. This codes for CASSFTGGTEAFF.

The chain couples TRBV7-9 to TRBJ1-2, with D possibly matching TRBD1 (6 bases). CDR3 length: 14 amino acids. V lost 5 bases, J lost 2 bases, and 12 bases lay in between. Germline V gives CDR1 SEHNR, CDR2 FQNEAQ (reference sequence). DNA of the CDR3: TGTGCCAGCAGCCAGGAGACAGGCAACTATGGCTACACCTTC. It is translated as CASSQETGNYGYTF.

The chain links TRBV6-1 to TRBJ2-1; no reliable D call. Trimming left V 3 bases short and J 5 bases short, with 8 bases between. CDR3 size: 13 residues. Looked up from germline, CDR1 is MNHNS and CDR2 is SASEGT. CDR3 coding DNA: TGTGCCAGCAGTGATGGATACGACAATGAGCAGTTCTTC. It codes for CASSDGYDNEQFF.

The chain links TRBV19 to TRBJ2-7; D might be TRBD2 (6 bases). V lost 4 bases to trimming and J lost 2 bases, with 9 bases between them. CDR1 LNHDA and CDR2 SQIVND come from the germline V gene (reference sequence). The CDR3 consists of 13 residues. The CDR3 DNA follows: TGTGCCAGTAGTAGGGACTCAGCCTACGAGCAGTACTTC. It yields the protein CASSRDSAYEQYF.

This clone was counted between two and nine times. The genes are TRBV4-3 and TRBJ2-7; 13 bases are shared with TRBD2. Trimming at V came to 3 bases and at J to 5 bases, leaving 4 bases not matched to a gene. The CDR3 totals 15 residues. CDR1 is LGHNA and CDR2 is YSLEER in the germline V gene. The CDR3: CASSQGLAGNDEQYF. As DNA, the CDR3 is TGCGCCAGCAGCCAGGGACTAGCGGGAAACGACGAGCAGTACTTC.